The source of this TCR beta chain is a study of identical twins. The study, taken as a whole, reports: Conclusions rested on cross-sectional statistics rather than following the same donors.

A word on this clonotype: Its specificity is not known.

Template switching added a universal primer binding site, and final cDNA carried unique molecular identifiers. TCRdb ran MiXCR on the 5' RACE reads and lists one entry per CDR3 protein. The sample contains 200,000 to 250,000 distinct CDR3 sequences, about 7.3% of which appear only once. The donors were all healthy and Caucasian. The CDR3 is 14 amino acids. CDR1 and CDR2 from the germline V gene are MNHNS and SASEGT. Trimming pared 7 bases from V and 5 bases from J, leaving 17 bases between. The same specimen was also included in a second study, on yellow fever vaccine responses in identical twins. That paper states: A vaccine T cell response that seemed partly convergent and partly personalized was reported in twins.

The sequencing input was memory (CD45RO+) T cells sorted from blood. This receptor was taken from a woman aged 18-35 years in good health. The V and J genes are TRBV6-1 and TRBJ2-5; maybe TRBD2 (5 bases). CDR3 in DNA: TGTGCCAGCAAGTCGCCGGGGTTGTTTGAGACCCAGTACTTC. It specifies CASKSPGLFETQYF.